This section outlines one T cell receptor beta chain sequence together with its context. What antigen it recognizes has not been identified. It has no much larger one-base neighbor in the sample; base qualities were not kept. These data are taken from a study of PD-L1 blockade in urothelial cancer (dated by TCRdb to about 2017). As for the study more broadly: All patients started therapy in the mid-2010s and received atezolizumab 1,200 mg intravenously every 3 weeks. Blood samples were analyzed at 3 weeks after treatment start (second dose) and at 6 weeks after treatment start. About 90% of the 29 patients were males with bladder-origin urothelial cancer, and 18 of 29 reported a prior smoking history. The study, an exploratory multi-omic analysis, examined somatic, immune and clinical correlates of response to PD-L1 blockade with atezolizumab in urothelial cancer. Durable clinical benefit was achieved by nine patients and was not achieved by 20 patients. TCR sequencing covered pretreatment tumor samples and matched, serially collected peripheral blood taken before and after atezolizumab treatment. Pretreatment blood TCR-seq was available for about 30 patients, at least one posttreatment blood collection was obtained for 24 patients, and tumor TCR-seq was available for 24 patients. In the same patients who had TCR sequencing, pretreatment tumors also underwent whole exome sequencing and RNA sequencing. Blood samples gave a median of 141,255 T cells and tens of thousands of unique TCRs, with a median clonality of approximately 0.08. An ECOG performance status of 0 or 1 was recorded for the patients, and 0 to 3 prior chemotherapy regimens had been received by the patients. Durable clinical benefit was defined as a progression-free survival longer than 6 months, and TCR features were additionally tested against progression-free survival and overall survival. Broad study findings and their caveats: Because of the small sample size (n of about 29) and the many exploratory analyses performed, the results are intended to be regarded as hypothesis-generating. Patients with durable benefit showed greater expansion of tumor-associated TCR clones in peripheral blood 3 weeks after starting treatment (n of about 20, p = 0.022). Improved progression-free and overall survival was found to be associated with pretreatment peripheral blood TCR clonality below the median.

Synthetic TCR analog templates were spiked into each PCR so that absolute template abundance could be estimated from read counts. The immunoSEQ assay used bias-controlled V and J gene primers to amplify TCRbeta CDR3 regions from genomic DNA. Sequencing of rearranged TCRbeta segments was performed at approximately 20X coverage. The study's own analysis went as follows. Sequencing errors were corrected by clustering and CDR3s were annotated against IMGT to assign V, D and J genes. Only productive TCRbeta rearrangements were used in downstream analyses, excluding out-of-frame or stop-codon sequences. To compute clonality, Shannon entropy was normalized by the log of the number of unique productive sequences and then subtracted from one. Clones differing between time points or between blood and tumor were identified using Fisher's exact test with Benjamini-Hochberg correction, with an adjusted p below 0.01 applied as the threshold. The table was pulled from immuneACCESS by TCRdb, which kept in-frame rearrangements only. Such tables lose some clones; where checked, under half of the loss comes from unresolved V genes, and the rest has no known cause. V and J calls and clone size are copied from that table; D and trimming were computed from the DNA. In all, the sample holds under 60,000 clones, and about 86% of those were seen once. The ten largest clones add up to more than 3% of the sample.

Interpreted using the paper, the time point label stands for: pretreatment peripheral blood. The cohort included roughly 29 patients with locally advanced or metastatic urothelial carcinoma who were treated at Memorial Sloan Kettering on a trial protocol. Peripheral blood mononuclear cells were collected from each patient pretreatment and during treatment, giving between 1 and 8 total time points per patient. The Qiagen DNeasy Blood extraction kit was used to purify genomic DNA from total PBMCs and tumor samples. Collected pretreatment and during treatment, PBMCs were isolated and stored as previously described. The specimen was PBMCs, collected around atezolizumab (anti-PD-L1) treatment. This clonotype originated in a man aged 65-85 years with urothelial cancer.

The sequenced DNA: TGCGCCAGCAGCCCCGGAGACAGAACTAATGAAAAACTGTTTTTT. Its protein product is CASSPGDRTNEKLFF. The rearranged segments are TRBV4-1 and TRBJ1-4; the D gene is perhaps TRBD1, from 5 matching bases. V was cut back by 4 bases and J by 1 base, leaving a gap of 10 bases between them. For CDR1 and CDR2, the germline V gene lists MGHRA and YSYEKL. Including cysteine and phenylalanine, the CDR3 has 15 amino acids. The only DNA kept is the CDR3, 45 bases in frame from the first base.